The clone carrying this T cell receptor beta chain was observed at least ten times. Its cognate antigen is unknown. These data come from a study of response to subunit inactivated influenza vaccine. Points from the study as a whole: The authors put forward the suggestion that each seasonal influenza vaccination may bring in only a limited number of new T cells.

CDR1 and CDR2 (germline): SGHRS, YFSETQ. The CDR3 loop spans 16 amino acids. V gave up 7 bases and J gave up 4 bases, with 20 bases separating them. TCRdb used MiXCR to reprocess the RT-PCR reads, holding one entry per CDR3 protein. The sample holds around 160,000 distinct CDR3 sequences; 11% are singletons and the top ten take about an eighth. The chain recombines TRBV5-1 with TRBJ1-4; D perhaps matches TRBD1 (6 bases). The receptor comes from a man in his forties or fifties who received an inactivated influenza vaccine. The sample consisted of non-naive T cells sorted from PBMCs, taken about 40 days after vaccination. The CDR3 reads CASAIPTGTSNEKLFF. DNA for the CDR3: TGCGCCAGCGCGATCCCCACCGGGACAAGTAATGAAAAACTGTTTTTT.